This is a list of T cell receptor beta chains from one sample in a study of graft-versus-host responses after intestinal transplantation. This table comes from immunoSEQ multiplex PCR, and its TCRdb copy is limited to in-frame clones, with some not included. Of 70,000 or so clones in the sample, over 75% were seen once. These receptors are not linked to any known antigen. The sequenced sample was unstimulated CD4+ T cells sorted from spleen or lymph node cells, obtained before transplant. The receptors shown here come from a human donor who was the organ donor for an intestinal transplant. The CDR3 runs from the conserved cysteine through the conserved F or W. The order of the fields is clone size, D gene, J gene, V gene, CDR3 protein, CDR3 DNA. A D gene is named only where the DNA matches it firmly. Clone size is shown for a subset of rows, as once, few, many or a class of expanded clone.

clone_size: few; d_call: NA; j_call: TRBJ2-3; v_call: TRBV6-6; cdr3_aa: CASSYQGSSTDTQYF; cdr3_nt: TGTGCCAGCAGTTATCAGGGGTCTAGCACAGATACGCAGTATTTT
clone_size: NA; d_call: NA; j_call: TRBJ1-5; v_call: TRBV27; cdr3_aa: CASSFGQGNQPQHF; cdr3_nt: TGTGCCAGCAGTTTCGGACAAGGCAATCAGCCCCAGCATTTT
clone_size: NA; d_call: TRBD1; j_call: TRBJ1-1; v_call: TRBV6-4; cdr3_aa: CASKSTGRNTEAFF; cdr3_nt: TGTGCCAGCAAATCGACAGGGAGGAACACTGAAGCTTTCTTT
clone_size: NA; d_call: NA; j_call: TRBJ1-2; v_call: TRBV15; cdr3_aa: CATSTDGLGYTF; cdr3_nt: TGTGCCACCAGCACCGATGGACTTGGCTACACCTTC
clone_size: NA; d_call: NA; j_call: TRBJ1-2; v_call: TRBV5-1; cdr3_aa: CASSLEGDSSYGYTF; cdr3_nt: TGCGCCAGCAGCTTGGAGGGGGATAGCTCCTATGGCTACACCTTC
clone_size: NA; d_call: NA; j_call: TRBJ1-2; v_call: TRBV4-3; cdr3_aa: CASSQDEGSYGYTF; cdr3_nt: TGCGCCAGCAGCCAAGATGAGGGTAGCTATGGCTACACCTTC
clone_size: NA; d_call: NA; j_call: TRBJ1-2; v_call: TRBV12-5; cdr3_aa: CASGLPTFYGYTF; cdr3_nt: TGTGCTAGTGGTTTGCCCACTTTCTATGGCTACACCTTC
clone_size: NA; d_call: NA; j_call: TRBJ1-5; v_call: TRBV28; cdr3_aa: CATSYGGNQPQHF; cdr3_nt: TGTGCCACTAGTTACGGTGGCAATCAGCCCCAGCATTTT
clone_size: NA; d_call: TRBD2; j_call: TRBJ2-3; v_call: TRBV18; cdr3_aa: CASSSTPTSGGTDTQYF; cdr3_nt: TGTGCCAGCTCATCCACGCCGACTAGCGGGGGTACAGATACGCAGTATTTT
clone_size: NA; d_call: TRBD1; j_call: TRBJ1-6; v_call: TRBV18; cdr3_aa: CASSPTGQGEGSPLHF; cdr3_nt: TGTGCCAGCTCACCTACGGGACAGGGTGAGGGTTCACCCCTCCACTTT
clone_size: NA; d_call: NA; j_call: TRBJ2-2; v_call: TRBV5-1; cdr3_aa: CASSLAGNTGELFF; cdr3_nt: TGCGCCAGCAGCTTGGCGGGTAACACCGGGGAGCTGTTTTTT
clone_size: once; d_call: TRBD1; j_call: TRBJ1-5; v_call: TRBV5-6; cdr3_aa: CASSLEGQGSNQPQHF; cdr3_nt: TGTGCCAGCAGCTTGGAGGGACAGGGAAGCAATCAGCCCCAGCATTTT
clone_size: NA; d_call: TRBD1; j_call: TRBJ1-4; v_call: TRBV29-1; cdr3_aa: CSVAGGNEKLFF; cdr3_nt: TGCAGCGTAGCAGGGGGGAATGAAAAACTGTTTTTT
clone_size: NA; d_call: NA; j_call: TRBJ1-2; v_call: TRBV19; cdr3_aa: CASSIAGANTYGYTF; cdr3_nt: TGTGCCAGTAGTATCGCGGGTGCGAATACTTATGGCTACACCTTC
clone_size: NA; d_call: TRBD1; j_call: TRBJ2-5; v_call: TRBV28; cdr3_aa: CASGTAQETQYF; cdr3_nt: TGTGCCAGTGGGACAGCACAAGAGACCCAGTACTTC
clone_size: once; d_call: TRBD1; j_call: TRBJ1-1; v_call: TRBV29-1; cdr3_aa: CSVTGQAMNTEAFF; cdr3_nt: TGCAGCGTTACGGGACAGGCCATGAACACTGAAGCTTTCTTT